Below are 28 T cell receptor beta chains sequenced from a single sample in a study of cytomegalovirus exposure and HLA in healthy donors. The PCR ran on 60 Vbeta and 13 Jbeta primers. Assay used: immunoSEQ multiplex PCR; TCRdb lists only in-frame clones, some missing. Of about 150,000 clones listed, approximately 84% are singletons. The sequencing input was PBMCs. The receptors here all came from a girl under 18 in good health and CMV-seropositive.

This chain links TRBV5-6 with TRBJ2-1; possibly TRBD1 for D (6 bases). V shed 3 bases and J shed 0 bases, with 13 bases lying between them. The CDR3 totals 16 residues. Germline-derived CDR1 and CDR2 are SGHDT and YYEEEE. This CDR3 reads CASSWTATSSYNEQFF. The DNA of the CDR3 is TGTGCCAGCAGCTGGACAGCAACAAGCTCCTACAATGAGCAGTTCTTC.

In its sample, this clone was seen a few times. The rearrangement uses TRBV30 and TRBJ1-1; 7 nucleotides match TRBD1. V was pared by 2 bases and J by 4 bases, with 10 bases of the junction left unmatched. The V gene's germline CDR1 is GTSNPN and CDR2 SVGIG (reference sequence). The CDR3 sequence is 15 residues long. CDR3 sequence: CAWSLQTGWATEAFF. Here the CDR3 DNA reads TGTGCCTGGAGTCTTCAGACAGGGTGGGCCACTGAAGCTTTCTTT.

V is TRBV7-9 and J is TRBJ1-2; 9 bases are shared with TRBD1. CDR3 length equals 13 residues. Per the germline V gene, CDR1 is SEHNR and CDR2 is FQNEAQ (reference sequence). Trimming removed 5 bases from V and 8 bases from J; junction bases left unmatched: 6. This CDR3 is CASSPTGGGGYTF. The DNA of the CDR3 is TGTGCCAGCAGCCCTACAGGGGGCGGAGGCTACACCTTC.

The chain employs TRBV19 and TRBJ2-1; D remains unclear. The CDR3 consists of 13 residues. Germline V gene lookup returns CDR1 LNHDA and CDR2 SQIVND (reference sequence). V dropped 6 bases and J dropped 8 bases, with 14 bases sitting between them. DNA of the CDR3: TGTGCCAGTAGGCCCTTAGCCCGCGATGAGCAGTTCTTC. It specifies CASRPLARDEQFF.

The rearrangement uses TRBV7-9 and TRBJ1-1; TRBD1 might be the D (5 bases). Germline V gives CDR1 SEHNR, CDR2 FQNEAQ (reference sequence). V shed 5 bases and J shed 6 bases, with 16 bases lying between them. This CDR3 spans 14 amino acids. In DNA, the CDR3 is TGTGCCAGCAGCCCCGCCGGGGGATACGCTGAAGCTTTCTTT. The encoded protein is CASSPAGGYAEAFF.

This clone was detected only a few times. The CDR3 region has the DNA TGTGCCAGCAGTGTAGGGGTCAGAGAGACCCAGTACTTC. As protein: CASSVGVRETQYF. The gene calls are TRBV6-6 and TRBJ2-5; TRBD1 might be the D (5 bases). Per germline, CDR1 MNHNY and CDR2 SVGAGI (reference sequence). This CDR3 spans 13 amino acids. Deletions cut 5 bases from V and 4 bases from J, with 11 bases between.

The rearrangement uses TRBV6-6 and TRBJ1-3; TRBD1 matches 9 bases. Germline CDR1 and CDR2: MNHNY and SVGAGI (reference sequence). This CDR3 has 13 amino acids. The J segment lost 13 bases and the V segment lost 10 bases, leaving 14 bases of the junction unmatched. CDR3 amino acids: CATQYPGTGKIYF. The CDR3 coding sequence is TGTGCCACCCAATACCCCGGGACAGGGAAGATATATTTT.

This chain connects TRBV2 to TRBJ1-4; 9 positions match TRBD1. The CDR3 sequence is 16 residues long. Trimming took 3 bases from V and 7 from J; bases not matched to a gene: 9. Germline CDR1 reads SNHLY; CDR2 reads FYNNEI. The CDR3 is CASSDPSTGGVEKLFF. Written as DNA, the CDR3 is TGTGCCAGCAGTGATCCGTCCACAGGGGGCGTTGAAAAACTGTTTTTT.

V and J are TRBV29-1 and TRBJ2-1, with D perhaps matching TRBD2 (6 bases). Germline V CDR1 and CDR2: SQVTM, ANQGSEA. The CDR3 extends over 16 amino acids. Trimming took 2 bases from V and 9 from J, leaving 23 bases between them. DNA of the CDR3: TGCAGCGTTGAAACTGATCCCTATCGGGGAGGAGGTGAGCAGTTCTTC. Translation: CSVETDPYRGGGEQFF.

V usage is TRBV5-5 and J usage is TRBJ1-5; D ambiguous. The ends were cut back, 0 bases at V and 9 bases at J, with 13 bases in the middle. CDR3 length: 14 amino acids. Germline loops: CDR1 SGHKS, CDR2 YYEKEE (reference sequence). CDR3 region: CASSLVVFLSPQHF. CDR3 nucleotide sequence: TGTGCCAGCAGCTTGGTAGTGTTTTTATCGCCCCAGCATTTT. The full variable domain, completed using reference TRBV5-5 and TRBJ1-5, is DAGVTQSPTHLIKTRGQQVTLRCSPISGHKSVSWYQQVLGQGPQFIFQYYEKEERGRGNFPDRFSARQFPNYSSELNVNALLLGDSALYLCASSLVVFLSPQHFGDGTRLSIL.

The chain combines TRBV4-2 with TRBJ1-4; D remains ambiguous. This CDR3 region has 15 residues. The germline V gene encodes CDR1 LGHNA and CDR2 YNFKEQ. V lost 2 bases and J lost 8, with 15 bases in between. The CDR3 protein is CASSQRQDFREKLFF. Here the CDR3 DNA reads TGTGCCAGCAGCCAAAGGCAGGACTTTAGGGAAAAACTGTTTTTT.

This clone was detected only once. The V and J genes are TRBV6-5 and TRBJ1-3; D is possibly TRBD1 (6 bases). The CDR3 length is 14 residues. V dropped 6 bases and J dropped 1 base, with 10 bases sitting between them. Germline values: CDR1 MNHEY, CDR2 SVGAGI. CDR3 nucleotide sequence: TGTGCCAGCAGCTTCGGACAGTCTGGAAACACCATATATTTT. It is translated as CASSFGQSGNTIYF.

The chain combines TRBV11-3 with TRBJ2-7; 8 bases map to TRBD1. The CDR3 consists of 15 residues. V shed 2 bases, J shed 4 bases, and the junction held 7 bases outside the gene matches. Germline assignment: CDR1 SGHNT and CDR2 YENEEA. Written as DNA, the CDR3 is TGTGCCAGCAGCTTATCCCCGGGACAGGTTTACGAGCAGTACTTC. It codes for CASSLSPGQVYEQYF.

This clone was counted a few times. The chain couples TRBV11-2 to TRBJ1-6; 9 bases line up with TRBD1. V shed 2 bases, J shed 2 bases, and the junction held 7 bases outside the gene matches. This CDR3 is built from 18 residues. CDR1 and CDR2 (germline): SGHAT, FQNNGV. CDR3 sequence reads: CASSLRGTGRAYNSPLHF. CDR3 DNA sequence: TGTGCCAGCAGCTTACGAGGGACAGGGAGGGCCTATAATTCACCCCTCCACTTT.

The CDR3 DNA is TGTGCCAGCAGAGCAGACAGGGGACCCACTTACTATGGCTACACCTTC. It is translated as CASRADRGPTYYGYTF. V usage is TRBV6-6 and J usage is TRBJ1-2, with 8 bases aligning to TRBD1. The CDR3 loop spans 16 amino acids. Germline-derived CDR1 and CDR2 are MNHNY and SVGAGI (reference sequence). Losses at the gene ends were 6 bases for V and 3 bases for J; bases not matched to a gene: 12.

The table lists this clone with a count of one. The chain combines TRBV27 with TRBJ1-6; TRBD1 matches 11 bases. Per germline, CDR1 MNHEY and CDR2 SMNVEV (reference sequence). The CDR3 runs to 14 residues. J was trimmed by 9 bases and V by 4 bases; bases with no gene match: 2. CDR3 loop: CASSSGQGGSPLHF. In DNA, the CDR3 is TGTGCCAGCAGTTCGGGACAGGGGGGTTCACCCCTCCACTTT.

This clone was seen just once. The CDR3 spells CASSPETGSSYEQYF. The CDR3 nucleotides read TGTGCCAGCAGCCCAGAGACAGGGTCTTCCTACGAGCAGTACTTC. This rearrangement joins TRBV11-2 to TRBJ2-7; 7 bases align to TRBD1. V dropped 5 bases and J dropped 1; count of bases not matched to a gene: 8. CDR3 length: 15 residues. Germline assignment: CDR1 SGHAT and CDR2 FQNNGV.

This clone occurred once. The J gene is TRBJ1-1, the V gene TRBV7-9, with a weak D call TRBD1 (6 bases). Germline CDR1 and CDR2: SEHNR and FQNEAQ (reference sequence). This CDR3 has 17 residues. The V gene lost 1 base and the J gene lost 1 base, with 16 bases spanning the gap. This CDR3 is CASSLGVFRGGNTEAFF. The CDR3 nucleotides read TGTGCCAGCAGCTTAGGGGTTTTCAGGGGCGGGAACACTGAAGCTTTCTTT. The full variable domain, rest sourced from reference TRBV7-9 and TRBJ1-1, is DTGVSQNPRHKITKRGQNVTFRCDPISEHNRLYWYRQTLGQGPEFLTYFQNEAQLEKSRLLSDRFSAERPKGSFSTLEIQRTEQGDSAMYLCASSLGVFRGGNTEAFFGQGTRLTVV.

The J gene is TRBJ1-2, the V gene TRBV7-2; D is uncertain. CDR1 and CDR2 (germline): SGHTA, FQGNSA. The CDR3 sequence is 14 residues long. The ends were cut back, 4 bases at V and 4 bases at J, with 13 bases in the middle. The CDR3 DNA is TGTGCCAGCAGCTCCCCCCCGGTACCCTATGGCTACACCTTC. Protein: CASSSPPVPYGYTF.

This chain joins TRBV7-8 and TRBJ2-5; 9 nucleotides align to TRBD2. Losses at the gene ends were 7 bases for V and 5 bases for J; bases not matched to a gene: 8. CDR1 SGHVS and CDR2 FQNEAQ come from the germline V gene. This CDR3 is built from 14 residues. The CDR3 loop is CASTERGAVETQYF. CDR3 in DNA: TGTGCCAGCACCGAGCGGGGGGCGGTTGAGACCCAGTACTTC.

The chain uses TRBV7-2 and TRBJ1-2; 8 positions agree with TRBD1. The CDR3 extends over 16 amino acids. The junction had 10 bases not matched to a gene; V was cut back by 2 bases and J by 5 bases. Germline-derived CDR1 and CDR2 are SGHTA and FQGNSA. CDR3 DNA: TGTGCCAGCAGCTTATTTTCAGGGGGCGGGTTTTATGGCTACACCTTC. It translates to CASSLFSGGGFYGYTF.

V gene TRBV9 combines with J gene TRBJ2-7; maybe TRBD1 (5 bases). Germline CDR1 reads SGDLS; CDR2 reads YYNGEE. V lost 3 bases and J lost 0, with 7 bases in between. This CDR3 region has 13 residues. This chain's CDR3 is CASSAGNSYEQYF. The CDR3 DNA reads as TGTGCCAGCAGCGCAGGGAACTCCTACGAGCAGTACTTC.

This chain uses TRBV11-1 with TRBJ1-5; the match to TRBD1 covers 7 bases. Germline V CDR1 and CDR2: SGHAT, FQDESV (reference sequence). V lost 3 bases, J lost 5 bases, and 7 bases stayed unmatched. The CDR3 sequence is 15 residues long. CDR3 nucleotide sequence: TGTGCCAGCAGCTTCGAGGGACAGATGCATCAGCCCCAGCATTTT. Translating gives CASSFEGQMHQPQHF.

The rearrangement joins TRBV2 to TRBJ1-1, with TRBD1 matching over 9 bases. The CDR3 sequence is 17 residues long. With 9 bases clipped from V and 0 bases from J, the junction kept 14 bases outside the gene matches. Germline lookup yields CDR1 SNHLY and CDR2 FYNNEI. CDR3 protein: CARKPRGQGIMNTEAFF. CDR3 sequence (DNA): TGTGCCAGAAAGCCACGGGGACAGGGAATAATGAACACTGAAGCTTTCTTT.

The V gene is TRBV27, the J gene TRBJ1-1; D is unclear. Germline values: CDR1 MNHEY, CDR2 SMNVEV (reference sequence). Trimming removed 6 bases at V and 0 bases at J, with 14 bases between. This CDR3 spans 15 amino acids. The CDR3 loop is CASSPRWEVNTEAFF. The CDR3 DNA is TGTGCCAGCAGCCCTAGGTGGGAGGTGAACACTGAAGCTTTCTTT.

This clone was picked up a small number of times. CDR3 protein: CASSLGVGRGTGDGYTF. Written as DNA, the CDR3 is TGTGCCAGCAGCTTAGGGGTAGGAAGGGGGACAGGGGATGGCTACACCTTC. The rearrangement joins TRBV11-2 to TRBJ1-2, with TRBD1 matching 10 bases. The V gene's germline CDR1 is SGHAT and CDR2 FQNNGV. The CDR3 runs to 17 residues. The V and J ends lost 1 base and 6 bases, in that order; junction bases with no gene match: 11.

V gene TRBV4-1 combines with J gene TRBJ2-4; D might be TRBD1 (5 bases). The V end lost 0 bases, the J end lost 6 bases, and 6 bases lay between the germline ends. CDR3 length equals 13 residues. In germline, CDR1 is MGHRA, CDR2 YSYEKL. The DNA for the CDR3 is TGCGCCAGCAGCCAAGATGACAGAAACATTCAGTACTTC. This gives the protein CASSQDDRNIQYF.

The chain has TRBV20-1 and TRBJ1-2, with D unresolved. The CDR3 spans 11 residues. Germline CDR1 DFQATT, CDR2 SNEGSKA (reference sequence). V lost 1 base to trimming and J lost 7 bases, with 7 bases between them. CDR3 sequence: CSARASGGYTF. DNA of the CDR3: TGCAGTGCTAGAGCTAGCGGTGGCTACACCTTC.